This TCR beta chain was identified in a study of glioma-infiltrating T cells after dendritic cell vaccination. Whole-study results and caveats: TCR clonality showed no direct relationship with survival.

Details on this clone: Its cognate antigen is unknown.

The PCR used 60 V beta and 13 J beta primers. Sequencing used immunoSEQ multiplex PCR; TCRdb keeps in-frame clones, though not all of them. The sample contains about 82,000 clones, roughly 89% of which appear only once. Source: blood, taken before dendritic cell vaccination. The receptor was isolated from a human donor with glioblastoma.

The CDR3 sequence: CASSSGQNSYEQYF. CDR3 DNA sequence: TGTGCCAGCAGCTCGGGACAGAACTCCTACGAGCAGTACTTC. The chain joins TRBV11-2 to TRBJ2-7; 7 bases align to TRBD1. V shed 4 bases, J shed 0 bases, and the junction held 3 bases outside the gene matches. Germline V gene sequence: CDR1 SGHAT, CDR2 FQNNGV. The CDR3 runs 14 residues.